This paragraph reports one T cell receptor beta chain. Antigen specificity is unknown. The germline V and J ends were trimmed by 1 base and 7 bases, with 18 bases remaining between them. Per germline, CDR1 SGHRS and CDR2 YFSETQ. The CDR3 covers 16 residues. This sample is part of a study of Ad26.COV2.S vaccination and SARS-CoV-2 variants. Whole-study context: In the study, Ad26.COV2.S was injected intramuscularly once, or twice 56 days apart.

Noted treatment: about 20 received Ad26.COV2.S at low or high dose, single or two shots; several received placebo; per-sample allocation not given. Collection of the samples took place on day 63 after the first injection of vaccine or placebo. Participants' vaccine, an Ad26 vector, delivered Wuhan-strain SARS-CoV-2 spike. Data came from immunoSEQ multiplex PCR; TCRdb stores just in-frame clones and leaves some out. The sample consists of about 400,000 clones, about nine tenths of them appearing once. Study-wide results and limits: Placebo recipients trailed vaccine recipients in spike-specific TCR breadth. Total responses of T cells may have been underestimated by the analyses of TCR breadth and depth.

Sequencing used peripheral blood, obtained in a trial of Ad26.COV2.S vaccine versus placebo. The J gene is TRBJ2-1, the V gene TRBV5-1, with D possibly called TRBD1 or TRBD2 (5 bases each). The TCR was taken from a person between 18 and 60 years old who received the Ad26.COV2.S COVID-19 vaccine or a placebo. CDR3 nucleotides: TGCGCCAGCAGCTTGAGGAGCGAGAGGGGATATAATGAGCAGTTCTTC. Translating it yields CASSLRSERGYNEQFF.